This T cell receptor beta chain was recorded in a study of siplizumab effects on memory and regulatory T cells. Concerning this clone itself: Its cognate antigen is unknown.

The germline gives CDR1 SGDLS, CDR2 YYNGEE. The length of the CDR3 is 15 residues. Germline trimming cut 4 bases from V and 4 bases from J; bases unmatched to any gene: 4. The assay was immunoSEQ multiplex PCR, and TCRdb's table has in-frame clones only and misses some. Of roughly 97,000 clones in the sample, 93% were seen once. Overall study findings and caveats: The study found that siplizumab significantly reduced alloreactive sequences traceable to unstimulated CD4+ memory cells. Under siplizumab, an average around 66% of mappable alloreactive CD4+ clones were Treg-derived, compared with 25% to 30% in controls.

The sequencing sample was made of Tregs sorted from blood. The rearrangement uses TRBV9 and TRBJ2-1; 11 bases line up with TRBD1. This receptor was identified in a human donor in good health. This CDR3 is CASSLGQGAYNEQFF. The CDR3 DNA follows: TGTGCCAGCAGCTTAGGACAGGGGGCTTACAATGAGCAGTTCTTC.